The clone carrying this TCR beta chain occurred many times. The data are from a study of shared clonotypes between healthy human individuals. Running of the assay took place at deep level. The authors distributed each subset's genomic DNA evenly over several immunoSEQ plates. Only in-frame clones appear in the TCRdb table, and some are missing; sequencing was by immunoSEQ multiplex PCR. The sample has under 1,100,000 clones, approximately 70% seen once. All donors qualified as healthy HIV-negative adults and had experienced no recent acute infections or vaccinations. All of the donors resided in Nashville, Tennessee, and each was a Caucasian adult. The receptor comes from a man between 18 and 29 years old in good health. What was sequenced was memory CD4+ T cells sorted from blood. Subset in this sample: CD45RA-negative fraction.

CDR3 DNA sequence: TGTGCCAGGGAAGAGACAGATACGCAGTATTTT. Translated: CAREETDTQYF. J is TRBJ2-3 and V is TRBV9; D ambiguous. Germline CDR1 SGDLS, CDR2 YYNGEE. V was trimmed by 8 bases and J by 3 bases, leaving 7 bases between them. There are 11 residues in the CDR3.